This T cell receptor (beta chain) was captured by sequencing in a study of control samples from healthy donors and cancer patients. This table comes from immunoSEQ multiplex PCR, and its TCRdb copy is limited to in-frame clones, with some not included. The sample records approximately 100,000 clones, 88% being singletons. CDR3 length: 15 residues. Germline trimming cut 5 bases from V and 4 bases from J; bases unmatched to any gene: 10. Germline assignment: CDR1 SEHNR and CDR2 FQNEAQ (reference sequence). The receptor comes from a man aged 25 to 40 in good health. Sequenced: blood. The genes are TRBV7-9 and TRBJ1-1, with 7 bases fitting TRBD1. DNA of the CDR3: TGTGCCAGCAGCCTGGAGCAGGGGGAGAGCACTGAAGCTTTCTTT. Translation: CASSLEQGESTEAFF.